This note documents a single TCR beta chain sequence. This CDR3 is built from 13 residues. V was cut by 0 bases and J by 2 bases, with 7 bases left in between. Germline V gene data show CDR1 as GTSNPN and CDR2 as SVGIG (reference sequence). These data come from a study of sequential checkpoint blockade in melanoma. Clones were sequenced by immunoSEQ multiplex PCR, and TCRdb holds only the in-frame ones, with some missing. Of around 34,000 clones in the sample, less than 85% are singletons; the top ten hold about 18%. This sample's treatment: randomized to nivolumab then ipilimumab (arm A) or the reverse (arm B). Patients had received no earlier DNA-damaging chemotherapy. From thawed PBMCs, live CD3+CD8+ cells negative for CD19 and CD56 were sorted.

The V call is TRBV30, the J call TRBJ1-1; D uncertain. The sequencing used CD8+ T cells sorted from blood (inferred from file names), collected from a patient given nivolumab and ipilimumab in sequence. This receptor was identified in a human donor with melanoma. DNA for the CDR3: TGTGCCTGGAGTGTCGACATAAACACTGAAGCTTTCTTT. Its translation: CAWSVDINTEAFF. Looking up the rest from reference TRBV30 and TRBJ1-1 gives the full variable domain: SQTIHQWPATLVQPVGSPLSLECTVEGTSNPNLYWYRQAAGRGLQLLFYSVGIGQISSEVPQNLSASRPQDRQFILSSKKLLLSDSGFYLCAWSVDINTEAFFGQGTRLTVV.